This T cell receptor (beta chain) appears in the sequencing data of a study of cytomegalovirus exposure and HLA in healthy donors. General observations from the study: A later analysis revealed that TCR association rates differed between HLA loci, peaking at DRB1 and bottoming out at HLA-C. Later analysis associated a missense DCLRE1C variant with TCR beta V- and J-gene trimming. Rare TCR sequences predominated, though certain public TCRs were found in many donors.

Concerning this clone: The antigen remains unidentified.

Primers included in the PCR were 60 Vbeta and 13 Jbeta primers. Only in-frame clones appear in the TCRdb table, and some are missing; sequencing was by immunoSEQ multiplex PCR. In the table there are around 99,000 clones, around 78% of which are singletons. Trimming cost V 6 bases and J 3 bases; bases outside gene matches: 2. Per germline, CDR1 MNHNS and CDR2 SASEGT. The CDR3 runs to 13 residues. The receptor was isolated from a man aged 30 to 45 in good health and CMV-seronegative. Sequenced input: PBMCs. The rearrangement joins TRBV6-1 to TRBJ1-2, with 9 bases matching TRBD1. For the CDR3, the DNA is TGTGCCAGCAGCCGGACAGGGGACTATGGCTACACCTTC. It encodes CASSRTGDYGYTF.